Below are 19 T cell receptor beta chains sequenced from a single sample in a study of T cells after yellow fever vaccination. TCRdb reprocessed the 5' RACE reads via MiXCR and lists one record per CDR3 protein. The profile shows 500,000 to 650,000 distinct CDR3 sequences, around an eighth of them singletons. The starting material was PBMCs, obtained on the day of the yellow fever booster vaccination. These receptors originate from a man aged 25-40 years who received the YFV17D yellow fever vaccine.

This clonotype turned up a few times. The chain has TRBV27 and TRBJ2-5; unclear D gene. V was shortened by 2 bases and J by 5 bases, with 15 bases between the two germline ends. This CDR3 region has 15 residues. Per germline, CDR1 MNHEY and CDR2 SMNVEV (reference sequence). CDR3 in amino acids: CASSLHDGSMETQYF. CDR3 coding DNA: TGTGCCAGCAGTTTACACGACGGTAGTATGGAGACCCAGTACTTC.

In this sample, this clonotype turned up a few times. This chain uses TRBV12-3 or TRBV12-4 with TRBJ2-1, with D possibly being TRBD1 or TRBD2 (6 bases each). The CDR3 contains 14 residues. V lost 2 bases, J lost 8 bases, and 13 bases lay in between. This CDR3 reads CASSLFRGLDEQFF. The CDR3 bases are TGTGCCAGCAGTTTATTTCGGGGGCTGGATGAGCAGTTCTTC.

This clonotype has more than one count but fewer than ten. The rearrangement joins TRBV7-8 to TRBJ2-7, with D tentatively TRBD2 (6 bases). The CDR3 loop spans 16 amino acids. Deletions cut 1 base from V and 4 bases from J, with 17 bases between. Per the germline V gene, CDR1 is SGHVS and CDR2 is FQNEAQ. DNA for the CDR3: TGTGCCAGCAGCTTAGTGGGCGGGATTCCGCGTTACGAGCAGTACTTC. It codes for CASSLVGGIPRYEQYF.

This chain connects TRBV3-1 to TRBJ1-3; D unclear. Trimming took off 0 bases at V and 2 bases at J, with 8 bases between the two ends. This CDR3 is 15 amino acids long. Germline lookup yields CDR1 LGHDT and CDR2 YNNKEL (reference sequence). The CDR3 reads CASSQDWAPGNTIYF. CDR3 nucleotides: TGTGCCAGCAGCCAAGATTGGGCCCCTGGAAACACCATATATTTT.

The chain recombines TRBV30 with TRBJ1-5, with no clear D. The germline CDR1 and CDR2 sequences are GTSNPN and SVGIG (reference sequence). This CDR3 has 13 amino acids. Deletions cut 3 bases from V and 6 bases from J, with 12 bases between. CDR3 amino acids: CAWSLSGGQPQHF. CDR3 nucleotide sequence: TGTGCCTGGAGCCTCTCGGGAGGTCAGCCCCAGCATTTT. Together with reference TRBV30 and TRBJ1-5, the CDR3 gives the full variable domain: SQTIHQWPATLVQPVGSPLSLECTVEGTSNPNLYWYRQAAGRGLQLLFYSVGIGQISSEVPQNLSASRPQDRQFILSSKKLLLSDSGFYLCAWSLSGGQPQHFGDGTRLSIL.

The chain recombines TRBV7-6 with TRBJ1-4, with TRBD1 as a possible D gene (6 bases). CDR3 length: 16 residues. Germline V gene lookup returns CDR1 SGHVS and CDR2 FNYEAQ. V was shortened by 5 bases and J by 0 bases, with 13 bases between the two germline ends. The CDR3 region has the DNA TGTGCCAGCAGCCAGGGGACACTCGCAACTAATGAAAAACTGTTTTTT. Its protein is CASSQGTLATNEKLFF.

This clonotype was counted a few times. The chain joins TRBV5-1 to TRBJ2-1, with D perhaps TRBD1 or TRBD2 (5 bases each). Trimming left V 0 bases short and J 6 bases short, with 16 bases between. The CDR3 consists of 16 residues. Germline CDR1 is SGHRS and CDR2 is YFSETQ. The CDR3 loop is CASSLEGSGYSNEQFF. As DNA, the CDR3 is TGCGCCAGCAGCTTGGAGGGGTCGGGGTATTCCAATGAGCAGTTCTTC.

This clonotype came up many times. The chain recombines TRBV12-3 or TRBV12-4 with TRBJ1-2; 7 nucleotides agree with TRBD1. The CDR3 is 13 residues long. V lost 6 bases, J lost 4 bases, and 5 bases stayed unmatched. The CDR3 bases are TGTGCCAGCAGCCTTGGACAGGTCTATGGCTACACCTTC. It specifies CASSLGQVYGYTF.

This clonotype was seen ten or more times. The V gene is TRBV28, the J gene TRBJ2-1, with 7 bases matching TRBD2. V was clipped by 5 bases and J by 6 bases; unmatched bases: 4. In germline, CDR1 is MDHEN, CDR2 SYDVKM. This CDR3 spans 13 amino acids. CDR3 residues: CASSPLAGNEQFF. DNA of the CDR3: TGTGCCAGCAGTCCTTTAGCGGGCAATGAGCAGTTCTTC.

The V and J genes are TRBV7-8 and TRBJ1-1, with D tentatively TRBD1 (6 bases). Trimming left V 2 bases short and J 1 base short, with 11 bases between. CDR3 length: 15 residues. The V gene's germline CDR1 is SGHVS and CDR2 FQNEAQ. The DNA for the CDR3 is TGTGCCAGCAGCTTACTGGGGGCTGGGAACACTGAAGCTTTCTTT. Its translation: CASSLLGAGNTEAFF.

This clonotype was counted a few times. CDR3 sequence (DNA): TGTGCCAGCAGCTTAGGGTCCAGGAATGAAGCTTTCTTT. Encoded protein: CASSLGSRNEAFF. J is TRBJ1-1 and V is TRBV7-2; D unresolved. This CDR3 comprises 13 residues. Germline V gene data show CDR1 as SGHTA and CDR2 as FQGNSA. The V end lost 1 base, the J end lost 7 bases, and 10 bases lay between the germline ends.

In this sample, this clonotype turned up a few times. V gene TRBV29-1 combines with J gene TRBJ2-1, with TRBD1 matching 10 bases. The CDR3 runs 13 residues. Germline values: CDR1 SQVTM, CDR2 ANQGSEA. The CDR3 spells CSADRGHKNEQFF. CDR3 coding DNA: TGCAGTGCCGACAGGGGGCATAAAAATGAGCAGTTCTTC.

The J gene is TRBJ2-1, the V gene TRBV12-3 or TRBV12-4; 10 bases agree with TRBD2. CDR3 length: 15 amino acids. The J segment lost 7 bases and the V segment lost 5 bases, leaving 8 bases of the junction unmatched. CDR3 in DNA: TGTGCCAGCAGTCCAAGCGGGAGGGTTGGAAATGAGCAGTTCTTC. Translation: CASSPSGRVGNEQFF.

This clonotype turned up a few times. The CDR3 nucleotides are TGTGCCAGTAGTTCCGAACAGGGGATCGGGAGTGAGCAGTTCTTC. Translated, it gives CASSSEQGIGSEQFF. The rearrangement joins TRBV19 to TRBJ2-1; perhaps TRBD1 as D (7 bases). V was shortened by 5 bases and J by 9 bases, with 20 bases between the two germline ends. This CDR3 spans 15 amino acids. Germline assignment: CDR1 LNHDA and CDR2 SQIVND (reference sequence).

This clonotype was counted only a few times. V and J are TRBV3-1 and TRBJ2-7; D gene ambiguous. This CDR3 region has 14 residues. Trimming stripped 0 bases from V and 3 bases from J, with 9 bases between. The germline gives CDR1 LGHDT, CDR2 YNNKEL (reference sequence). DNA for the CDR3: TGTGCCAGCAGCCAAGAAGGCCGGATCTACGAGCAGTACTTC. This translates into CASSQEGRIYEQYF.

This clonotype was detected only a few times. The CDR3 DNA follows: TGCAGCGTTGAAACAGGGACGGGCAACTACAATGAGCAGTTCTTC. This translates into CSVETGTGNYNEQFF. This chain links TRBV29-1 with TRBJ2-1; tentative D call: TRBD1 (6 bases). The CDR3 totals 15 residues. Germline assignment: CDR1 SQVTM and CDR2 ANQGSEA. Trimming shortened V by 2 bases and J by 3 bases, and 14 bases separated the two germline ends.

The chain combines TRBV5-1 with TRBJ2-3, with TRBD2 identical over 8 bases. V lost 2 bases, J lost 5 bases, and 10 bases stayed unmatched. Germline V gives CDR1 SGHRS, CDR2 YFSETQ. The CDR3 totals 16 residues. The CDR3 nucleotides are TGCGCCAGCAGCTTTGATAGCGGGAACCCGGGAGATACGCAGTATTTT. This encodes CASSFDSGNPGDTQYF.

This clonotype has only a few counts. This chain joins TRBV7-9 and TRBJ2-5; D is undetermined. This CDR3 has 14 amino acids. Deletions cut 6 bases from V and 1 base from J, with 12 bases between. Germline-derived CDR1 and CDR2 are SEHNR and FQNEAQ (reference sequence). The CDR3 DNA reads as TGTGCCAGCAGTTCGCTAGAATTCCAAGAGACCCAGTACTTC. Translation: CASSSLEFQETQYF. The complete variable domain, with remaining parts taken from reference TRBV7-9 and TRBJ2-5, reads DTGVSQNPRHKITKRGQNVTFRCDPISEHNRLYWYRQTLGQGPEFLTYFQNEAQLEKSRLLSDRFSAERPKGSFSTLEIQRTEQGDSAMYLCASSSLEFQETQYFGPGTRLLVL.

The CDR3 protein is CASRDKVVTGTNTGELFF. CDR3 DNA sequence: TGTGCCAGCAGAGACAAGGTTGTGACAGGGACGAACACCGGGGAGCTGTTTTTT. The chain has TRBV7-8 and TRBJ2-2; 7 nucleotides align to TRBD1. The trim removed 6 bases at V and 0 bases at J, leaving 13 bases unmatched. The CDR3 covers 18 residues. Germline lookup yields CDR1 SGHVS and CDR2 FQNEAQ.